This passage covers 7 T cell receptor beta chains from one sample sequenced in a study of CD8 T cells in Susac syndrome. After extraction with the RNeasy kit, roughly 0.5 to 1 ug of the RNA was reverse transcribed using random hexamers. TCRdb reprocessed the immunoSEQ multiplex PCR reads via MiXCR and lists one record per CDR3 protein. The data show about 150,000 distinct CDR3 sequences, approximately 94% seen once. Sequencing used CD8+ T cells from PBMCs. The source is a human donor with multiple sclerosis.

The chain carries TRBV20-1 and TRBJ1-2, with D unresolved. The germline V gene has CDR1 DFQATT and CDR2 SNEGSKA (reference sequence). The ends were cut back, 2 bases at V and 2 bases at J, with 9 bases in the middle. The CDR3 sequence is 13 residues long. The CDR3 nucleotides read TGCAGTGCTAGATCGAGGCAAAACTATGGCTACACCTTC. Translated, it gives CSARSRQNYGYTF.

This clonotype is a singleton in its sample. The V call is TRBV28, the J call TRBJ1-5; no clear D. Germline V gives CDR1 MDHEN, CDR2 SYDVKM. Trimming stripped 2 bases from V and 6 bases from J, with 8 bases between. This CDR3 contains 13 residues. CDR3 region: CASSLRAAQPQHF. DNA of the CDR3: TGTGCCAGCAGTTTAAGGGCTGCTCAGCCCCAGCATTTT. Full variable domain (missing parts from reference TRBV28 and TRBJ1-5): DVKVTQSSRYLVKRTGEKVFLECVQDMDHENMFWYRQDPGLGLRLIYFSYDVKMKEKGDIPEGYSVSREKKERFSLILESASTNQTSMYLCASSLRAAQPQHFGDGTRLSIL.

V usage is TRBV3-1 and J usage is TRBJ1-1; D unclear. Germline V lookup: CDR1 LGHDT, CDR2 YNNKEL (reference sequence). The ends were cut back, 5 bases at V and 6 bases at J, with 13 bases in the middle. The CDR3 contains 13 residues. Written as DNA, the CDR3 is TGTGCCAGCAGCGTTCAAGAGGGCTCTGAAGCTTTCTTT. Translated: CASSVQEGSEAFF.

This clonotype was seen a single time. The CDR3 coding sequence is TGTGCCACCAGCAGAGTAAAGGGATGGGAGACCCAGTACTTC. Protein sequence: CATSRVKGWETQYF. The chain joins TRBV15 to TRBJ2-5; D gene uncertain. CDR3 length equals 14 residues. Germline CDR1 LNHNV, CDR2 YYDKDF (reference sequence). Trimming shortened V by 1 base and J by 5 bases, and 11 bases separated the two germline ends. The entire variable domain, with the rest obtained from reference TRBV15 and TRBJ2-5, is as follows: DAMVIQNPRYQVTQFGKPVTLSCSQTLNHNVMYWYQQKSSQAPKLLFHYYDKDFNNEADTPDNFQSRRPNTSFCFLDIRSPGLGDTAMYLCATSRVKGWETQYFGPGTRLLVL.

The chain is built from TRBV12-5 and TRBJ2-7; D call uncertain. V lost 3 bases, J lost 5 bases, and 5 bases lay in between. CDR3 size: 11 residues. The germline V gene encodes CDR1 LGHNT and CDR2 FRNRAP. CDR3 coding DNA: TGTGCTAGTGGTTTCGGCGACGAGCAGTACTTC. Translated: CASGFGDEQYF.

This chain joins TRBV18 and TRBJ2-3, with TRBD2 identical over 7 bases. V dropped 2 bases and J dropped 3; count of bases not matched to a gene: 8. CDR3 size: 16 residues. Per germline, CDR1 KGHSH and CDR2 LQKENI. The CDR3 reads CASSPRTGGGTDTQYF. The DNA of the CDR3 is TGTGCCAGCTCACCAAGGACGGGCGGGGGAACAGATACGCAGTATTTT.

The chain uses TRBV6-2 or TRBV6-3 and TRBJ2-3; unclear D gene. Looked up from germline, CDR1 is MNHEY and CDR2 is SVGEGT. The CDR3 sequence is 16 residues long. V was trimmed by 2 bases and J by 5 bases, leaving 17 bases between them. The CDR3 is CASSYEARRFLDTQYF. The CDR3 DNA reads as TGTGCCAGCAGTTACGAGGCAAGACGTTTTTTAGATACGCAGTATTTT.